The rows below give T cell receptor beta chains drawn from one sample of a study of blood T cell repertoires in COVID-19. The table came from immunoSEQ multiplex PCR; TCRdb's copy has only in-frame clones and leaves some out. Of about 340,000 clones in the sample, approximately 82% were seen once. The material sequenced was peripheral blood. All receptors come from a man aged 25-45 years with active or convalescent COVID-19. The conserved cysteine and the conserved F or W are not part of the CDR3 here. Some rows mark clone size as missing; the rest say once, few, many or name a class of expanded clone.

clone_size j_call v_call cdr3_aa
- TRBJ2-2 TRBV6-2/TRBV6-3 ASSRLRFTGELF
- TRBJ2-7 TRBV7-2 AISGTGITYEQY
- TRBJ2-1 TRBV5-1 ASSDVRTSYYNEQF
- TRBJ1-2 TRBV5-8 ASSPYWGLQMNYGYT
few TRBJ1-5 TRBV28 ASRPSKNQPQH
- TRBJ2-7 TRBV7-2 ASRLQVSYEQY
- TRBJ2-7 TRBV5-1 ASSAPGGSSYEQY
- TRBJ1-5 TRBV9 ASSAGTDNQPQH
- TRBJ2-3 TRBV2 ASSELAGWTDTQY
once TRBJ2-7 TRBV29-1 SVDGSTDEQY
- TRBJ2-7 TRBV18 ASSPAGTGNYEQY
- TRBJ2-1 TRBV9 ASSVEGTMSYNEQF
- TRBJ1-2 TRBV6-2/TRBV6-3 ASSRDSNYGYT
- TRBJ2-3 TRBV5-1 ASSLEEASTDTQY
- TRBJ2-3 TRBV3-1/TRBV3-2 ASSQEVGSGSSTDTQY
- TRBJ1-1 TRBV7-2 ASSPRVDAF
- TRBJ2-1 TRBV6-5 ASRRTSGMSNEQF
- TRBJ1-6 TRBV7-6 ASSSDRHNSPLH
- TRBJ2-3 TRBV18 ASSPRTRPDTQY
- TRBJ1-1 TRBV5-1 ASSLYREGNTEAF
- TRBJ1-6 TRBV7-8 ASSSDRAALH
- TRBJ1-1 TRBV30 AWRRTGEAF
- TRBJ1-4 TRBV18 ASSPRGGEDEKLF
- TRBJ2-2 TRBV7-2 ASSRDGLAANTGELF
- TRBJ2-1 TRBV11-1 ASSLIDYNEQF
- TRBJ1-2 TRBV18 ASSLDRAGYGYT
- TRBJ2-1 TRBV19 ASSVDRGAYNEQF
- TRBJ2-1 TRBV6-2/TRBV6-3 ASSYDGTSGSNEQF